The T cell receptor (beta chain) described here comes from a study of blood T cell repertoires in COVID-19. The CDR3 is 18 amino acids. In germline, CDR1 is MNHEY, CDR2 SVGEGT. V lost 3 bases to trimming and J lost 2 bases; unmatched junction nucleotides: 12. Sequenced by immunoSEQ multiplex PCR; TCRdb stores in-frame clones only, minus some. The sample holds under 300,000 clones, roughly four fifths seen once. The sequenced sample was peripheral blood. This TCR was sampled from a young woman with acute or convalescent COVID-19. The rearrangement uses TRBV6-2 or TRBV6-3 and TRBJ2-1; 8 positions match TRBD2. The CDR3 sequence is CASSYRAGGVLAYNEQFF. CDR3 nucleotides: TGTGCCAGCAGTTATAGGGCGGGGGGAGTGCTCGCCTACAATGAGCAGTTCTTC.